This T cell receptor beta chain was identified during a study of CD8+ T cells in alopecia areata. Study background: Female roughly 7-10-week-old C3H/HeJ recipients received skin from roughly 6-13-month-old C3H/HeJ graft donors with spontaneous alopecia.

Trimming took 4 bases from V and 3 from J; bases not matched to a gene: 2. The CDR3 spans 13 residues. The germline V gene encodes CDR1 FNHDT and CDR2 SITEND (reference sequence). Overall study findings and caveats: Sequencing of scalp tissue also captures the resident alphabeta T cells of normal skin. Affected lesional scalp, above all in alopecia totalis/universalis, was more clonal than normal scalp.

Markers including CD4, CD8alpha, NKG2D and NKG2ACE guided sorting of pooled cutaneous lymph node cells. In the case of this clone: As yet, its antigen is unknown. Mouse names are used for the genes. The CDR3 end falls 4 residues outside the read, so it is completed with the germline J gene.

cDNA serving as the sequencing template came from extracted, reverse transcribed RNA. Measured with immunoSEQ multiplex PCR; TCRdb has only the in-frame clones, and not every one. The sample shows approximately 19,000 clones, none of them appearing just once. The chain carries TRBV19 and TRBJ2-4; 7 bases are a match to TRBD2. The sample comprised CD8+ T cells sorted from a lymph node. The sequence was obtained from a C3H/HeJ mouse with alopecia areata. This line is of MHC haplotype H2-k. Partial CDR3 DNA: TGTGCCAGCAGTCTGGGGGACCAAAAC. As protein: CASSLGDQN. The entire CDR3 protein is CASSLGDQNTLYF. Using reference TRBV19 and TRBJ2-4 for the parts outside the CDR3, the full variable domain is GGIITQTPKFLIGQEGQKLTLKCQQNFNHDTMYWYRQDSGKGLRLIYYSITENDLQKGDLSEGYDASREKKSSFSLTVTSAQKNEMAVFLCASSLGDQNTLYFGAGTRLSVL.